The entry below describes one T cell receptor (beta chain). Its antigen remains unidentified. Each CDR3 protein gets one entry after TCRdb re-called the RACE reads with MiXCR. The sample has 200,000 to 300,000 distinct CDR3 sequences, 7% to 10% seen once. V was clipped by 6 bases and J by 4 bases, with 12 bases between them. The CDR3 is 13 amino acids. The germline CDR1 and CDR2 sequences are MDHEN and SYDVKM. The data were taken from a study of human T cells and chemical hapten exposure. Study information: The study patch tested 0.01% DPC on the upper back and read results at 6 days.

General study findings and limits: Once DPC sensitization occurred, TCRs above 1 in 1000 frequency showed no change. Expanded TCRs grouped into significantly more large CDR3 similarity clusters than controls produced. Donors had alopecia, so their immune response may differ from healthy people's.

Time point specified: pre-sensitization, week 0. The treatment was: therapeutic diphenylcyclopropenone sensitization with weekly scalp DPC. The gene calls are TRBV28 and TRBJ1-2; D call uncertain. Here the sequenced sample was whole blood, taken in connection with sensitization to the hapten diphenylcyclopropenone (DPC). The TCR originated in a woman aged 40 to 50 with alopecia areata. Some clones in this sample may be carry-over from other donors' samples. CDR3 region: CASRGDTSYGYTF. DNA of the CDR3: TGTGCCAGCAGAGGAGACACCTCCTATGGCTACACCTTC.